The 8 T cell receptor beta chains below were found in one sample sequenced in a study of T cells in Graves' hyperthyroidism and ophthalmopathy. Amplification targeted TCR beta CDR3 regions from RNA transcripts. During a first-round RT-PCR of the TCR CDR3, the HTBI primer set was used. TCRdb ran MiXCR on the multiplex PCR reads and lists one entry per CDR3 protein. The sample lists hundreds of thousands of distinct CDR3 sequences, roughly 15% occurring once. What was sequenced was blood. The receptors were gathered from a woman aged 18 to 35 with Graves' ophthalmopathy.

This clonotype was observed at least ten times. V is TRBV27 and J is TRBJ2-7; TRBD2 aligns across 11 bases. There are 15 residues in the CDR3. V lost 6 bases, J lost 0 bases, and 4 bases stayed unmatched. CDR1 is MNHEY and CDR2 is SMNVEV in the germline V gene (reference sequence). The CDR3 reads CASREGLAASYEQYF. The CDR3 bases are TGTGCCAGCAGAGAGGGACTAGCGGCCTCCTACGAGCAGTACTTC.

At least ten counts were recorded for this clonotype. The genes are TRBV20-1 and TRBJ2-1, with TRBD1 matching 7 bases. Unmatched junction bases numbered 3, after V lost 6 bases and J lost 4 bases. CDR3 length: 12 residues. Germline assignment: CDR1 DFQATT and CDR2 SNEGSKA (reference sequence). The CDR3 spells CSAVQGYNEQFF. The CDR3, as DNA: TGCAGTGCCGTACAGGGGTACAATGAGCAGTTCTTC.

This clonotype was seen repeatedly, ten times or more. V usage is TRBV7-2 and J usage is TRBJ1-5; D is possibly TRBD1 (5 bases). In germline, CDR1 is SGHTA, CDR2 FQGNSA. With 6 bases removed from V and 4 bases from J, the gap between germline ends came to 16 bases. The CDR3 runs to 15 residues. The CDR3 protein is CASSKDGQPNQPQHF. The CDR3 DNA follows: TGTGCCAGCAGTAAGGACGGACAACCAAATCAGCCCCAGCATTTT.

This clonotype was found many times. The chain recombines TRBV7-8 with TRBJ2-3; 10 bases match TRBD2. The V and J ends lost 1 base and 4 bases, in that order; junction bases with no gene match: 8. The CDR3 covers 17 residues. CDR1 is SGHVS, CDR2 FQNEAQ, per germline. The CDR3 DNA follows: TGTGCCAGCAGCTTAGTGCGAGCGGGGGGGGGGGCAGATACGCAGTATTTT. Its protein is CASSLVRAGGGADTQYF.

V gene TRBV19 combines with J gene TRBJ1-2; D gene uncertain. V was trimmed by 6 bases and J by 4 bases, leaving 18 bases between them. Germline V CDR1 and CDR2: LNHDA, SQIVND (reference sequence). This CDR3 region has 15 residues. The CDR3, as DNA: TGTGCCAGTAGGCTCTCCACCTCGAGCCTCTATGGCTACACCTTC. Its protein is CASRLSTSSLYGYTF. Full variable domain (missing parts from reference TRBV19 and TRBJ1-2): DGGITQSPKYLFRKEGQNVTLSCEQNLNHDAMYWYRQDPGQGLRLIYYSQIVNDFQKGDIAEGYSVSREKKESFPLTVTSAQKNPTAFYLCASRLSTSSLYGYTFGSGTRLTVV.

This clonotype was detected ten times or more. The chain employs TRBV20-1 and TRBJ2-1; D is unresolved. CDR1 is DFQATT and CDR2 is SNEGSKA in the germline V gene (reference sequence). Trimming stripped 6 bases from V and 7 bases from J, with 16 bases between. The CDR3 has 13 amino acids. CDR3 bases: TGCAGTGCCCGATATAGTCCCCCGAATGAGCAGTTCTTC. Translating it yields CSARYSPPNEQFF.

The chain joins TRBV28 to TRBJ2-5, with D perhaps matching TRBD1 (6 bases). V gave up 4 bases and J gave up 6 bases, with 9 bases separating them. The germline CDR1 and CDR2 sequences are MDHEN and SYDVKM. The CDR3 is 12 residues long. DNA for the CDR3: TGTGCCAGCAGTTCCCAGGGGCAGACCCAGTACTTC. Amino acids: CASSSQGQTQYF.

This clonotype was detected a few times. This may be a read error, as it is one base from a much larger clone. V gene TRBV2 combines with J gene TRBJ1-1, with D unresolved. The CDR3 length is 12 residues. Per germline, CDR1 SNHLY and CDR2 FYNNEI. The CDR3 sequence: CTSSEGPTEAFF. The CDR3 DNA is TGTACCAGCAGTGAAGGGCCGACTGAAGCTTTCTTT.